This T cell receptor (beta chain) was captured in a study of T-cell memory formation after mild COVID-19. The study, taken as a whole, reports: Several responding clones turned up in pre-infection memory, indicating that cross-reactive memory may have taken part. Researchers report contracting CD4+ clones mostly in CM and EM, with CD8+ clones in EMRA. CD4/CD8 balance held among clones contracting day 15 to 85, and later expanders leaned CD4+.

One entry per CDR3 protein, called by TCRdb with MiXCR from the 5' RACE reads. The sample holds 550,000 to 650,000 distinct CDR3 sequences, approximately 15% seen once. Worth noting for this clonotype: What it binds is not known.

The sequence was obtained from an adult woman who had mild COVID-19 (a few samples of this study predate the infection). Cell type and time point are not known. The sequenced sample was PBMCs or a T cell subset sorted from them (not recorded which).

This chain's CDR3 is CASSSIDNEQFF. The CDR3 DNA follows: TGTGCCAGCAGCTCGATCGATAATGAGCAGTTCTTC. The chain employs TRBV7-8 and TRBJ2-1, with D hard to call. Trimming left V 4 bases short and J 7 bases short, with 8 bases between. The CDR3 has 12 amino acids. Germline CDR1 and CDR2: SGHVS and FQNEAQ.